This T cell receptor beta chain stems from a study of blood T cell repertoires in COVID-19. Here immunoSEQ multiplex PCR was the method, and the copy in TCRdb shows in-frame clones only, minus some. The sample has tens of thousands of clones; 88% are singletons. Germline CDR1 is LGHDT and CDR2 is YNNKEL (reference sequence). V gave up 1 base and J gave up 6 bases, with 12 bases separating them. This CDR3 region has 14 residues. The sample was peripheral blood. The chain recombines TRBV3-1 (or the pseudogene TRBV3-2) with TRBJ2-5; possible D gene TRBD1, 6 bases. The source is a woman aged 65 to 85 with acute or convalescent COVID-19. The CDR3 is CASSQVSRGKTQYF. The DNA of the CDR3 is TGTGCCAGCAGCCAAGTTTCCAGGGGAAAGACCCAGTACTTC.